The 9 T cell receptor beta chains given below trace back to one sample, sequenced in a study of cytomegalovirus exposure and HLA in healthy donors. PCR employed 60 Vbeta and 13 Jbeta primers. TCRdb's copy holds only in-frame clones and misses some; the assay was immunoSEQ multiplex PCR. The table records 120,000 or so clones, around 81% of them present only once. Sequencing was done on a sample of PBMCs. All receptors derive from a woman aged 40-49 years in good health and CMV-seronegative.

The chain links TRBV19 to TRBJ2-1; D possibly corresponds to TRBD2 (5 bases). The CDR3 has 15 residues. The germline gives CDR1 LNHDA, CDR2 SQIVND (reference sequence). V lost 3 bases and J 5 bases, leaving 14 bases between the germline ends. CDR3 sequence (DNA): TGTGCCAGTAGTATCTGGAGGCGGTCTAACAATGAGCAGTTCTTC. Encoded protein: CASSIWRRSNNEQFF.

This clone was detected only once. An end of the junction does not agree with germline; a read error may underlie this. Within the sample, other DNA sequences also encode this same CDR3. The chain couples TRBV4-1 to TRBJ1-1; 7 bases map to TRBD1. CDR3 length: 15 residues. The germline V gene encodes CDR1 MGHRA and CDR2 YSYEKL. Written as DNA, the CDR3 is TGCGCCAGCAGCCACCCTGACAGGGTTGGTACTGAAGCCTTCTTT. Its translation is CASSHPDRVGTEAFF.

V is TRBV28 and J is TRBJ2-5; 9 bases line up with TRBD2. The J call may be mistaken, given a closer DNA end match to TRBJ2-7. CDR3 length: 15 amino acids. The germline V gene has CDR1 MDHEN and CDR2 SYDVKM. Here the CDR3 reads CASRSGSGGLYEQYF. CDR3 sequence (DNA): TGTGCCAGCAGGTCCGGTAGCGGGGGCCTCTACGAGCAGTACTTC.

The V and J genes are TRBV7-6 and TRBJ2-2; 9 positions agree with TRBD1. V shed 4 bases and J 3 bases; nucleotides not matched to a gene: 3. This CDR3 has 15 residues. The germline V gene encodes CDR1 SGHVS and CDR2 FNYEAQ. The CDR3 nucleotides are TGTGCCAGCAGCTCACAGGGGGCCGACACCGGGGAGCTGTTTTTT. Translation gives CASSSQGADTGELFF. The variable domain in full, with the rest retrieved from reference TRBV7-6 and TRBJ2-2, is GAGVSQSPRYKVTKRGQDVALRCDPISGHVSLYWYRQALGQGPEFLTYFNYEAQQDKSGLPNDRFSAERPEGSISTLTIQRTEQRDSAMYRCASSSQGADTGELFFGEGSRLTVL.

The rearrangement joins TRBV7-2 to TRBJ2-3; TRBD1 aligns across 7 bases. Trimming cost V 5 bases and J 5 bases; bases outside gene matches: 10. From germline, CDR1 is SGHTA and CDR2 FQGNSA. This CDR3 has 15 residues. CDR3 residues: CASSTREQGRDTQYF. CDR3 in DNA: TGTGCCAGCAGCACAAGGGAACAGGGGCGAGATACGCAGTATTTT.

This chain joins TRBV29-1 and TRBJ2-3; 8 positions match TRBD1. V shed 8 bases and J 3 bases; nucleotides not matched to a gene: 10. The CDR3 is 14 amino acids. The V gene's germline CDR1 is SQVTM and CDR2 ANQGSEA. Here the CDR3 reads CSSRGQGRTDTQYF. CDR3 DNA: TGCAGCTCCCGAGGACAGGGAAGAACAGATACGCAGTATTTT.

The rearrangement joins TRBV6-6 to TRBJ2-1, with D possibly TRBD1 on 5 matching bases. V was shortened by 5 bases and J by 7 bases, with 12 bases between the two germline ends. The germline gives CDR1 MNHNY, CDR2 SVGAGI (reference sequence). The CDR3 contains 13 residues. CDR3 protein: CASSPTGLNEQFF. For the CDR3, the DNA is TGTGCCAGCAGTCCTACAGGTCTGAATGAGCAGTTCTTC.

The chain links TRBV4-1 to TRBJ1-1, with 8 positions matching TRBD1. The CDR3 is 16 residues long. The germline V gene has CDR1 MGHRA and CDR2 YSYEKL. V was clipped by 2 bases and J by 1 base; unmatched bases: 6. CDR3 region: CASSQPLGQGNTEAFF. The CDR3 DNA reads TGCGCCAGCAGCCAACCACTAGGACAGGGGAACACTGAAGCTTTCTTT.

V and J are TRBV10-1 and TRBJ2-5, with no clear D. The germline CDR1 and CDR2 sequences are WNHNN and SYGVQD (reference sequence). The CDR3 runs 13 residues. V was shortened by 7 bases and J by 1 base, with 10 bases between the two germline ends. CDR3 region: CASNTTLQETQYF. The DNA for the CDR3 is TGCGCCAGCAACACCACGCTCCAAGAGACCCAGTACTTC.